These 24 T cell receptor beta chains were all obtained from the same sample, sequenced in a study of tumor-infiltrating lymphocytes in localized non-small cell lung cancer. The repertoire was sequenced with immunoSEQ multiplex PCR; TCRdb's copy has only in-frame clones and lacks some. The table includes about 23,000 clones, approximately 70% detected once. The sequenced material came from lung tumor tissue. The receptors shown here come from a human donor with non-small cell lung cancer.

The genes are TRBV30 and TRBJ2-7; TRBD2 is a possible D gene (6 bases). This CDR3 is built from 13 residues. V was pared by 5 bases and J by 2 bases, with 13 bases between. The germline gives CDR1 GTSNPN, CDR2 SVGIG (reference sequence). The CDR3 region is CAWSRGLTYEQYF. The CDR3 DNA follows: TGTGCCTGGTCCCGGGGGTTGACCTACGAGCAGTACTTC.

A few counts support this clone. The rearrangement links TRBV5-1 to TRBJ1-2; 9 bases are shared with TRBD1. The CDR3 is made up of 13 amino acids. Trimming cost V 2 bases and J 8 bases; bases outside gene matches: 4. Germline V lookup: CDR1 SGHRS, CDR2 YFSETQ. CDR3 in amino acids: CASSLRTGEGYTF. In DNA form, the CDR3 reads TGCGCCAGCAGCTTACGGACAGGGGAAGGCTACACCTTC. The full variable domain, rest sourced from reference TRBV5-1 and TRBJ1-2, is KAGVTQTPRYLIKTRGQQVTLSCSPISGHRSVSWYQQTPGQGLQFLFEYFSETQRNKGNFPGRFSGRQFSNSRSEMNVSTLELGDSALYLCASSLRTGEGYTFGSGTRLTVV.

V usage is TRBV7-3 and J usage is TRBJ2-2, with D tentatively TRBD2 (5 bases). Trimming took off 4 bases at V and 8 bases at J, with 5 bases between the two ends. There are 11 residues in the CDR3. CDR1 is SGHTA, CDR2 FQGTGA, per germline. CDR3 DNA: TGTGCCAGCAGCTCGGGGGGGGAGCTGTTTTTT. It encodes CASSSGGELFF.

Only a few counts were recorded for this clone. The chain joins TRBV28 to TRBJ2-1, with no clear D. V dropped 2 bases and J dropped 3 bases, with 5 bases sitting between them. Germline CDR1 MDHEN, CDR2 SYDVKM. The CDR3 consists of 13 residues. The CDR3 region has the DNA TGTGCCAGCAGTTTACCTTTCTACAATGAGCAGTTCTTC. Translation gives CASSLPFYNEQFF.

This chain uses TRBV29-1 with TRBJ2-6, with a weak D call TRBD1 (6 bases). The CDR3 sequence is 14 residues long. Trimming left V 4 bases short and J 2 bases short, with 9 bases between. Germline values: CDR1 SQVTM, CDR2 ANQGSEA. The CDR3 here is CSVGKGAGANVLTF. The CDR3, as DNA: TGCAGCGTTGGGAAGGGGGCTGGGGCCAACGTCCTGACTTTC.

This clone was seen just once. This chain joins TRBV5-1 and TRBJ2-7, with D perhaps TRBD1 (5 bases). This CDR3 comprises 16 residues. Trimming removed 0 bases from V and 1 base from J, with 14 bases in between. In germline, CDR1 is SGHRS, CDR2 YFSETQ. CDR3 coding DNA: TGCGCCAGCAGCTTGGGTTGGGGCACCTTGTCCTACGAGCAGTACTTC. As protein: CASSLGWGTLSYEQYF.

The rearrangement links TRBV6-1 to TRBJ1-1, with D possibly matching TRBD1 (6 bases). V lost 4 bases, J lost 7 bases, and 16 bases lay in between. Germline V CDR1 and CDR2: MNHNS, SASEGT. This CDR3 comprises 14 residues. Written as DNA, the CDR3 is TGTGCCAGCAGTGCGGGGGACACTAAGATTGAAGCTTTCTTT. Amino acid sequence: CASSAGDTKIEAFF.

CDR3 sequence: CASTSGQGATAFYGYTF. The DNA for the CDR3 is TGTGCCAGTACCTCGGGACAGGGGGCTACAGCGTTTTATGGCTACACCTTC. This chain joins TRBV19 and TRBJ1-2; 12 bases are a match to TRBD1. The J segment lost 5 bases and the V segment lost 7 bases, leaving 14 bases of the junction unmatched. Germline V lookup: CDR1 LNHDA, CDR2 SQIVND (reference sequence). The CDR3 totals 17 residues.

The CDR3 DNA sequence: TGCGCCAGCAGCTTAGCGGGAGGGCCAGGGGTCACAGATACGCAGTATTTT. Residues: CASSLAGGPGVTDTQYF. The rearrangement uses TRBV5-1 and TRBJ2-3, with 10 bases matching TRBD2. Germline-derived CDR1 and CDR2 are SGHRS and YFSETQ. CDR3 length equals 17 residues. After removal of 2 bases from V and 2 bases from J, the junction contained 8 bases not matched to a gene. Variable domain in full (rest from reference TRBV5-1 and TRBJ2-3): KAGVTQTPRYLIKTRGQQVTLSCSPISGHRSVSWYQQTPGQGLQFLFEYFSETQRNKGNFPGRFSGRQFSNSRSEMNVSTLELGDSALYLCASSLAGGPGVTDTQYFGPGTRLTVL.

This clone came up a few times. V gene TRBV5-1 combines with J gene TRBJ2-7; D is possibly TRBD2 (6 bases). This CDR3 has 15 amino acids. V shed 4 bases and J shed 5 bases, with 19 bases lying between them. Germline loops: CDR1 SGHRS, CDR2 YFSETQ. As DNA, the CDR3 is TGCGCCAGCAGCCTCGTGGGGCGCGGGATGCACGAGCAGTACTTC. It yields the protein CASSLVGRGMHEQYF.

A single count supports this clone. The rearrangement uses TRBV6-1 and TRBJ2-7, with 7 bases fitting TRBD2. J was trimmed by 1 base and V by 4 bases; bases with no gene match: 7. The CDR3 has 15 amino acids. Germline values: CDR1 MNHNS, CDR2 SASEGT. The CDR3 sequence: CASSAFSSGSYEQYF. CDR3 coding DNA: TGTGCCAGCAGTGCCTTCTCTAGCGGATCCTACGAGCAGTACTTC.

The V call is TRBV5-1, the J call TRBJ1-1; D is possibly TRBD1 (6 bases). Germline-derived CDR1 and CDR2 are SGHRS and YFSETQ. The CDR3 consists of 14 residues. Trimming cost V 7 bases and J 1 base, with 14 bases left between them. The DNA of the CDR3 is TGCGCCAGCCGATTTCCAGGGGCGAACACTGAAGCTTTCTTT. Its translation is CASRFPGANTEAFF.

The J gene is TRBJ1-5, the V gene TRBV9, with a weak D call TRBD1 (5 bases). Trimming removed 0 bases from V and 7 bases from J, with 14 bases in between. The CDR3 has 15 amino acids. CDR1 is SGDLS and CDR2 is YYNGEE in the germline V gene. Here the CDR3 reads CASSVAGTPFQPQHF. CDR3 DNA: TGTGCCAGCAGCGTAGCGGGGACCCCATTCCAGCCCCAGCATTTT.

The V gene is TRBV19, the J gene TRBJ1-2; tentative D call: TRBD1 (6 bases). This CDR3 spans 15 amino acids. V was cut by 5 bases and J by 0 bases, with 13 bases left in between. Looked up from germline, CDR1 is LNHDA and CDR2 is SQIVND (reference sequence). CDR3: CASSARDTTNYGYTF. In nucleotides, the CDR3 is TGTGCCAGTAGTGCCCGGGACACTACTAACTATGGCTACACCTTC.

V and J are TRBV9 and TRBJ2-6; no reliable D call. CDR1 is SGDLS and CDR2 is YYNGEE in the germline V gene. The CDR3 runs 9 residues. The CDR3 coding sequence is TGTGGTCGGGCCAACGTCCTGACTTTC. It specifies CGRANVLTF.

This chain uses TRBV7-2 with TRBJ1-5, with no clear D. V lost 2 bases and J 2 bases, leaving 13 bases between the germline ends. CDR3 length: 16 amino acids. Germline V CDR1 and CDR2: SGHTA, FQGNSA. In DNA form, the CDR3 reads TGTGCCAGCAGCTTATTACTCCAGGCGGGCAATCAGCCCCAGCATTTT. It codes for CASSLLLQAGNQPQHF.

This clone came up once. The chain uses TRBV6-5 and TRBJ2-7, with 8 bases lining up with TRBD1. The CDR3 extends over 13 amino acids. Germline V gene sequence: CDR1 MNHEY, CDR2 SVGAGI. With V trimmed by 4 bases and J by 7 bases, 6 bases remained unmatched. The CDR3 loop reads CASSSDRVREQYF. As DNA, the CDR3 is TGTGCCAGCAGTTCGGACAGGGTGAGGGAGCAGTACTTC.

The chain joins TRBV5-4 to TRBJ2-7; D is perhaps TRBD1 or TRBD2 (6 bases each). Trimming removed 1 base at V and 7 bases at J, with 27 bases between. Germline V gene lookup returns CDR1 SGHNT and CDR2 YYREEE (reference sequence). The CDR3 covers 18 residues. CDR3 bases: TGTGCCAGCAGCTTGAGTGGGGGGCGACTAACCAGGGCGAGTGAGCAGTACTTC. Its translation: CASSLSGGRLTRASEQYF.

This clone came up a few times. CDR3 sequence: CASSLVRGSEQYF. Here the CDR3 DNA reads TGTGCCAGCAGCTTGGTCAGGGGCTCCGAGCAGTACTTC. The genes are TRBV5-8 and TRBJ2-7; possible D gene TRBD1, 6 bases. Germline V gene lookup returns CDR1 SGHTS and CDR2 YDEGEE. The ends were cut back, 0 bases at V and 6 bases at J, with 10 bases in the middle. This CDR3 spans 13 amino acids.

This clone has only a few counts. The chain joins TRBV5-4 to TRBJ2-7; 8 bases are a match to TRBD1. There are 14 residues in the CDR3. Germline loops: CDR1 SGHNT, CDR2 YYREEE (reference sequence). V was clipped by 0 bases and J by 5 bases; unmatched bases: 4. CDR3: CASSLVDRGDEQYF. Written as DNA, the CDR3 is TGTGCCAGCAGCTTGGTTGACAGGGGCGACGAGCAGTACTTC.

J is TRBJ1-5 and V is TRBV5-8, with D hard to call. The CDR3 runs 13 residues. The V gene lost 2 bases and the J gene lost 6 bases, with 9 bases spanning the gap. The germline V gene encodes CDR1 SGHTS and CDR2 YDEGEE. CDR3 nucleotide sequence: TGTGCCAGCAGCTTCGGCCCTGGTCAGCCCCAGCATTTT. Protein: CASSFGPGQPQHF.

This sequence joins TRBV30 and TRBJ2-5; D gene unclear. The CDR3 consists of 13 residues. Germline V lookup: CDR1 GTSNPN, CDR2 SVGIG (reference sequence). V was pared by 0 bases and J by 5 bases, with 10 bases between. CDR3: CAWSVIAVETQYF. The CDR3 DNA is TGTGCCTGGAGTGTAATAGCCGTGGAGACCCAGTACTTC.

The chain recombines TRBV5-8 with TRBJ2-1, with unresolved D. The germline V gene has CDR1 SGHTS and CDR2 YDEGEE. Trimming pared 4 bases from V and 3 bases from J, leaving 14 bases between. The CDR3 has 15 residues. CDR3 sequence: CASSPRNRHYNEQFF. The CDR3 coding sequence is TGTGCCAGCAGCCCTAGGAACAGACACTACAATGAGCAGTTCTTC.

The chain links TRBV6-1 to TRBJ1-2; D is unclear. There are 13 residues in the CDR3. V lost 5 bases and J lost 4, with 11 bases in between. Germline CDR1 and CDR2: MNHNS and SASEGT. CDR3 nucleotides: TGTGCCAGCAGTAGGACCGCCGGCTATGGCTACACCTTC. Translated, it gives CASSRTAGYGYTF.